This is a list of T cell receptor beta chains from one sample in a study of OX40 agonist ivuxolimab in advanced cancers. Produced via immunoSEQ multiplex PCR; TCRdb's table is partial and in-frame only. The sample shows 84,000 or so clones, 90% to 95% of them seen only once. This sample comprised CD4+ or CD8+ T cells sorted from blood, obtained in a trial of the OX40 agonist ivuxolimab. The receptors stem from an adult with an advanced solid tumor such as melanoma, head and neck, liver or kidney cancer. Each CDR3 is given with its conserved first and last residue. D genes are given only for firm matches. Size tells how often a clone was seen (once, few, many) or the class of an expanded clone, and some rows leave it out.

TRBJ2-5 | 14 | TRBV4-2 | . | . | CASSQGSAPETQYF | TGTGCCAGCAGCCAAGGAAGCGCACCGGAGACCCAGTACTTC
TRBJ2-7 | 15 | TRBV5-6 | once | TRBD1 | CASSSPGQTLYEQYF | TGTGCCAGCAGCTCACCGGGACAGACACTCTACGAGCAGTACTTC
TRBJ2-7 | 14 | TRBV28 | . | . | CASSLGNRGYEQYF | TGTGCCAGCAGTTTGGGAAACCGGGGCTACGAGCAGTACTTC
TRBJ1-5 | 17 | TRBV5-8 | once | TRBD1 | CASSQILRGRRNQPQHF | TGTGCCAGCAGCCAAATTCTCAGGGGGCGGAGGAATCAGCCCCAGCATTTT
TRBJ2-3 | 15 | TRBV7-2 | . | . | CASSLGGFGTDTQYF | TGTGCCAGCAGCTTAGGCGGCTTCGGCACAGATACGCAGTATTTT
TRBJ1-1 | 15 | TRBV15 | . | . | CATSPGGGRNTEAFF | TGTGCCACCAGCCCGGGAGGGGGTCGGAACACTGAAGCTTTCTTT
TRBJ1-1 | 16 | TRBV25-1 | once | . | CASSASFRGAGTEAFF | TGTGCCAGCAGTGCGTCCTTTAGGGGTGCGGGCACTGAAGCTTTCTTT
TRBJ2-7 | 18 | TRBV7-2 | . | TRBD1 | CASSRTGGPFLSSYEQYF | TGTGCCAGCAGCCGGACAGGGGGCCCCTTCCTGAGCTCCTACGAGCAGTACTTC
TRBJ1-3 | 12 | TRBV10-3 | . | . | CAISLSGNTIYF | TGTGCCATCAGCCTCTCTGGAAACACCATATATTTT
TRBJ2-7 | 14 | TRBV19 | . | TRBD1 | CASSIERGPYEQYF | TGTGCCAGTAGTATAGAGAGGGGGCCTTACGAGCAGTACTTC
TRBJ2-7 | 13 | TRBV5-8 | few | . | CASSGYGGEEQYF | TGTGCCAGCAGCGGCTACGGGGGAGAAGAGCAGTACTTC
TRBJ2-2 | 16 | TRBV7-9 | . | . | CASSRTFRGNTGELFF | TGTGCCAGCAGCCGGACTTTCCGGGGCAACACCGGGGAGCTGTTTTTT
TRBJ2-5 | 13 | TRBV19 | once | . | CASSILPQETQYF | TGTGCCAGTAGTATCTTACCACAAGAGACCCAGTACTTC
TRBJ1-4 | 15 | TRBV18 | . | . | CASSLQGFNNEKLFF | TGTGCCAGCTCACTCCAGGGGTTTAACAATGAAAAACTGTTTTTT
TRBJ1-3 | 16 | TRBV5-1 | . | . | CASSLEGGSSGNTIYF | TGCGCCAGCAGCTTGGAGGGGGGAAGCTCTGGAAACACCATATATTTT
TRBJ2-5 | 15 | TRBV7-2 | . | TRBD1 | CASSLNRGRVETQYF | TGTGCCAGCAGCCTAAACAGGGGGCGCGTCGAGACCCAGTACTTC
TRBJ2-2 | 15 | TRBV5-1 | . | . | CASSLGGRYTGELFF | TGCGCCAGCAGCTTGGGTGGCAGATACACCGGGGAGCTGTTTTTT
TRBJ2-2 | 14 | TRBV19 | . | . | CASSINQFNGELFF | TGTGCCAGTAGTATTAATCAGTTTAACGGGGAGCTGTTTTTT
TRBJ1-1 | 14 | TRBV19 | . | . | CASSTGPLNTEAFF | TGTGCCAGTAGTACGGGACCCCTGAACACTGAAGCTTTCTTT
TRBJ1-5 | 12 | TRBV6-1 | . | . | CASSEGYQPQHF | TGTGCCAGCAGTGAGGGGTATCAGCCCCAGCATTTT
TRBJ1-5 | 16 | TRBV28 | . | . | CASSLSFGRGDQPQHF | TGTGCCAGCAGTTTATCTTTCGGAAGGGGCGACCAGCCCCAGCATTTT
TRBJ2-1 | 16 | TRBV5-4 | . | TRBD2 | CASSLGLAGPNNEQFF | TGTGCCAGCAGCTTGGGACTAGCGGGGCCCAACAATGAGCAGTTCTTC
TRBJ1-2 | 16 | TRBV11-2 | . | . | CASRSEAGKSNYGYTF | TGTGCCAGCCGATCTGAAGCAGGGAAATCTAACTATGGCTACACCTTC
TRBJ1-1 | 15 | TRBV7-9 | . | TRBD1 | CASSPDRQGIPEAFF | TGTGCCAGCAGCCCAGATCGACAGGGTATACCTGAAGCTTTCTTT
TRBJ2-2 | 20 | TRBV11-3 | . | . | CASSAAPKWGTSRVTGELFF | TGTGCCAGCAGCGCCGCCCCGAAATGGGGGACCTCAAGGGTCACCGGGGAGCTGTTTTTT
TRBJ1-5 | 15 | TRBV6-5 | . | . | CASSVTRNSNQPQHF | TGTGCCAGCAGTGTAACACGTAATAGCAATCAGCCCCAGCATTTT
TRBJ1-2 | 19 | TRBV28 | . | . | CASSFSPLVGQGGLGGYTF | TGTGCCAGCAGTTTCTCACCCCTCGTCGGGCAGGGTGGCCTTGGTGGCTACACCTTC
TRBJ2-5 | 16 | TRBV5-1 | . | TRBD2 | CASSLNLAGGQETQYF | TGCGCCAGCAGCCTGAACCTAGCGGGAGGCCAAGAGACCCAGTACTTC
TRBJ2-1 | 20 | TRBV5-1 | . | . | CASSRGQGLVAVNSYNEQFF | TGCGCCAGCAGCCGAGGACAGGGACTAGTAGCGGTCAACTCCTACAATGAGCAGTTCTTC
TRBJ1-1 | 16 | TRBV5-6 | . | TRBD1 | CASSGTGIDGGLGAFF | TGTGCCAGCAGCGGGACAGGGATCGATGGGGGGTTGGGAGCTTTCTTT
TRBJ2-7 | 13 | TRBV5-8 | once | TRBD1 | CASTRTGIYEQYF | TGTGCCAGCACTAGGACAGGAATCTACGAGCAGTACTTC
TRBJ2-7 | 11 | TRBV6-4 | . | . | CASLGRAEQYF | TGTGCCAGCCTGGGCCGGGCCGAGCAGTACTTC
TRBJ1-4 | 13 | TRBV30 | . | . | CAWSVLGGEKLFF | TGTGCCTGGAGTGTACTGGGGGGGGAAAAACTGTTTTTT
TRBJ2-1 | 15 | TRBV7-3 | . | . | CASSSFSGANNEQFF | TGTGCCAGCAGCTCCTTTTCGGGGGCCAACAATGAGCAGTTCTTC
TRBJ2-3 | 16 | TRBV28 | . | TRBD2 | CASRPSGSLRADTQYF | TGTGCCAGCAGGCCTAGCGGGAGTCTAAGGGCAGATACGCAGTATTTT
TRBJ2-7 | 14 | TRBV14 | . | . | CASSQGFSAYEQYF | TGTGCCAGCAGCCAAGGGTTTTCAGCGTACGAGCAGTACTTC
TRBJ1-2 | 13 | TRBV11-2 | once | TRBD1 | CASSLAGGIGYTF | TGTGCCAGCAGCTTAGCAGGGGGTATAGGCTACACCTTC
TRBJ2-7 | 17 | TRBV10-3 | . | . | CAISEAQRRRSGYEQYF | TGTGCCATCAGTGAGGCCCAACGTCGACGGTCAGGATACGAGCAGTACTTC
TRBJ1-3 | 15 | TRBV7-9 | . | . | CASSLEVGSGNTIYF | TGTGCCAGCAGCTTAGAGGTGGGGTCTGGAAACACCATATATTTT
TRBJ1-2 | 14 | TRBV5-1 | . | TRBD1 | CASSLDTGDYGYTF | TGCGCCAGCAGCTTGGATACAGGGGACTATGGCTACACCTTC
TRBJ1-2 | 13 | TRBV4-1 | once | . | CASSQDHDYGYTF | TGCGCCAGCAGCCAAGATCATGACTATGGCTACACCTTC
TRBJ1-1 | 14 | TRBV5-6 | . | TRBD1 | CASSPGTGFGSAFF | TGTGCCAGCAGCCCCGGGACAGGGTTTGGTTCGGCTTTCTTT
TRBJ2-3 | 14 | TRBV7-9 | few | TRBD1 | CASSRGGGTDTQYF | TGTGCCAGCAGCCGAGGGGGCGGCACAGATACGCAGTATTTT
TRBJ2-1 | 14 | TRBV7-2 | . | TRBD1 | CASSLETGNNEQFF | TGTGCCAGCAGCTTAGAGACAGGGAACAATGAGCAGTTCTTC
TRBJ1-2 | 14 | TRBV19 | . | . | CASSLVGTNYGYTF | TGTGCCAGTAGTCTTGTGGGGACTAACTATGGCTACACCTTC
TRBJ1-5 | 14 | TRBV28 | . | . | CASSSRGDWQPQHF | TGTGCCAGCAGTTCCCGGGGAGACTGGCAGCCCCAGCATTTT
TRBJ2-3 | 15 | TRBV5-4 | . | . | CASSFLSESTDTQYF | TGTGCCAGCAGCTTTTTGTCTGAGAGCACAGATACGCAGTATTTT
TRBJ2-2 | 13 | TRBV5-5 | . | . | CASSLELPGELFF | TGTGCCAGCAGCTTGGAACTTCCCGGGGAGCTGTTTTTT
TRBJ1-1 | 14 | TRBV29-1 | . | TRBD1 | CSSTTGGTNTEAFF | TGCAGCTCGACGACAGGGGGGACGAACACTGAAGCTTTCTTT
TRBJ2-7 | 13 | TRBV6-5 | . | . | CASRTWDGHEQYF | TGTGCCAGCAGAACCTGGGACGGACACGAGCAGTACTTC
TRBJ2-5 | 17 | TRBV5-1 | . | TRBD2 | CASSLALGLAAQETQYF | TGCGCCAGCAGCTTGGCCCTGGGACTAGCGGCCCAAGAGACCCAGTACTTC
TRBJ2-3 | 14 | TRBV11-2 | . | . | CASSLGTSTDTQYF | TGTGCCAGCAGCCTGGGGACTAGCACAGATACGCAGTATTTT
TRBJ2-2 | 17 | TRBV5-1 | . | TRBD2 | CASSLLAGGPGDGELFF | TGCGCCAGCAGCCTACTAGCGGGAGGGCCGGGGGACGGGGAGCTGTTTTTT
TRBJ1-2 | 16 | TRBV4-1 | . | . | CASSQGSGRLNYGYTF | TGCGCCAGCAGCCAAGGGTCGGGCAGGTTAAACTATGGCTACACCTTC
TRBJ2-7 | 14 | TRBV5-1 | . | . | CASSPVGANYEQYF | TGCGCCAGCAGCCCTGTCGGGGCCAACTACGAGCAGTACTTC
TRBJ1-2 | 16 | TRBV28 | . | TRBD1 | CASSQSQGSAHYGYTF | TGTGCCAGCAGTCAATCACAGGGGTCCGCACACTATGGCTACACCTTC
TRBJ1-2 | 15 | TRBV28 | . | . | CASSLDGGGLYGYTF | TGTGCCAGCAGCCTGGACGGAGGGGGACTTTATGGCTACACCTTC
TRBJ1-2 | 15 | TRBV7-8 | . | TRBD1 | CASSLLEGQDYGYTF | TGTGCCAGCAGCTTACTTGAGGGACAGGACTATGGCTACACCTTC
TRBJ1-2 | 13 | TRBV7-9 | few | . | CASSLGRRGGYTF | TGTGCCAGCAGCTTAGGGCGCAGGGGTGGCTACACCTTC